The 32 T cell receptor beta chains below were found in one sample sequenced in a study of T cell responses to AZD1222 COVID-19 vaccine. The table came from immunoSEQ multiplex PCR; TCRdb's copy has only in-frame clones and leaves some out. The sample contains roughly 120,000 clones, around 90% of which appear only once. This sample comprised peripheral blood, obtained on day 0 of AZD1222 vaccination. These receptors came from an adult in good health.

V gene TRBV2 combines with J gene TRBJ2-1; D possibly matches TRBD1 or TRBD2 (5 bases each). With 2 bases removed from V and 3 bases from J, the gap between germline ends came to 11 bases. In germline, CDR1 is SNHLY, CDR2 FYNNEI. CDR3 length equals 15 residues. The CDR3 DNA is TGTGCCAGCAGTGAACTTGGGACCCTCTACAATGAGCAGTTCTTC. Residues: CASSELGTLYNEQFF.

V usage is TRBV4-1 and J usage is TRBJ1-1; D uncertain. Germline CDR1 and CDR2: MGHRA and YSYEKL. V was shortened by 1 base and J by 4 bases, with 7 bases between the two germline ends. The CDR3 loop spans 13 amino acids. The CDR3 bases are TGCGCCAGCAGCCAAGGGGCTTCCACTGAAGCTTTCTTT. Encoded protein: CASSQGASTEAFF.

The chain is built from TRBV7-6 and TRBJ1-1, with 8 bases lining up with TRBD1. Germline CDR1 is SGHVS and CDR2 is FNYEAQ. The CDR3 sequence is 19 residues long. The V gene end was trimmed by 5 bases and the J gene end by 5 bases; junction bases not matched to a gene: 22. This CDR3 is CASSPRRGRGHFRGTEAFF. The DNA for the CDR3 is TGTGCCAGCAGCCCTAGGAGGGGCAGGGGGCATTTCCGAGGAACTGAAGCTTTCTTT.

The CDR3 nucleotides read TGTGCCAGCAGCTTCGCCCGGGGACAGGGGGACTATGGCTACACCTTC. It translates to CASSFARGQGDYGYTF. The gene calls are TRBV11-3 and TRBJ1-2, with 11 bases matching TRBD1. The trim removed 3 bases at V and 3 bases at J, leaving 6 bases unmatched. Germline CDR1 reads SGHNT; CDR2 reads YENEEA. CDR3 size: 16 residues.

The sample holds one count of this clone. This chain uses TRBV6-2 or TRBV6-3 with TRBJ1-1; 8 positions match TRBD1. Germline V CDR1 and CDR2: MNHEY, SVGEGT. This CDR3 comprises 15 residues. With 0 bases clipped from V and 3 bases from J, the junction kept 3 bases outside the gene matches. This CDR3 is CASSYSYRGDTEAFF. CDR3 nucleotides: TGTGCCAGCAGTTACTCGTACAGGGGGGACACTGAAGCTTTCTTT.

V gene TRBV24-1 combines with J gene TRBJ2-7; D unresolved. The length of the CDR3 is 14 residues. Trimming pared 12 bases from V and 0 bases from J, leaving 17 bases between. Germline V gene data show CDR1 as KGHDR and CDR2 as SFDVKD. The DNA of the CDR3 is TGTGCCGTTGGGCCTTCTTCGAACTCCTACGAGCAGTACTTC. Residues: CAVGPSSNSYEQYF.

This clone came up a few times. The rearrangement uses TRBV4-2 and TRBJ1-5, with 9 bases lining up with TRBD1. Germline CDR1 LGHNA, CDR2 YNFKEQ. With 4 bases clipped from V and 4 bases from J, the junction kept 2 bases outside the gene matches. This CDR3 spans 14 amino acids. The DNA for the CDR3 is TGTGCCAGCAGCCCCGACAGGGGGAATCAGCCCCAGCATTTT. It translates to CASSPDRGNQPQHF.

This clone is medium-sized. The chain recombines TRBV5-5 with TRBJ1-5; D perhaps matches TRBD1 (6 bases). The V gene's germline CDR1 is SGHKS and CDR2 YYEKEE (reference sequence). CDR3 length equals 14 residues. Trimming left V 3 bases short and J 3 bases short, with 10 bases between. CDR3 sequence reads: CASSSDRFNQPQHF. As DNA, the CDR3 is TGTGCCAGCAGCTCGGACAGATTCAATCAGCCCCAGCATTTT.

CDR3 amino acids: CASSSGVGGVSYGYTF. DNA of the CDR3: TGTGCCAGCAGTTCGGGCGTGGGGGGCGTGAGCTATGGCTACACCTTC. The V gene is TRBV28, the J gene TRBJ1-2; possible D gene TRBD1, 6 bases. Trimming stripped 4 bases from V and 4 bases from J, with 19 bases between. The CDR3 contains 16 residues. CDR1 and CDR2 (germline): MDHEN, SYDVKM.

V and J are TRBV6-5 and TRBJ1-2, with a tentative D call TRBD1 (6 bases). The V end lost 3 bases, the J end lost 4 bases, and 15 bases lay between the germline ends. CDR1 is MNHEY, CDR2 SVGAGI, per germline. The CDR3 consists of 15 residues. The CDR3 DNA reads as TGTGCCAGCAGTTATTTACTACAGGGTGGCTATGGCTACACCTTC. This translates into CASSYLLQGGYGYTF.

The rearrangement links TRBV13 to TRBJ2-3, with D possibly matching TRBD1 (5 bases). The length of the CDR3 is 15 residues. CDR1 is PRHDT, CDR2 FYEKMQ, per germline (reference sequence). Trimming shortened V by 4 bases and J by 2 bases, and 13 bases separated the two germline ends. CDR3 sequence reads: CASSSQGVTTDTQYF. The CDR3 nucleotides read TGTGCCAGCAGCTCTCAAGGGGTAACCACAGATACGCAGTATTTT. The complete variable domain, with remaining parts taken from reference TRBV13 and TRBJ2-3, reads AAGVIQSPRHLIKEKRETATLKCYPIPRHDTVYWYQQGPGQDPQFLISFYEKMQSDKGSIPDRFSAQQFSDYHSELNMSSLELGDSALYFCASSSQGVTTDTQYFGPGTRLTVL.

The chain has TRBV7-9 and TRBJ1-3, with D unclear. Trimming cost V 5 bases and J 3 bases, with 17 bases left between them. The CDR3 consists of 16 residues. Germline V CDR1 and CDR2: SEHNR, FQNEAQ (reference sequence). CDR3 region: CASSTLQTDFGNTIYF. In DNA, the CDR3 is TGTGCCAGCAGCACTCTACAGACCGATTTTGGAAACACCATATATTTT.

This chain connects TRBV5-4 to TRBJ1-4, with 7 bases aligning to TRBD1. CDR1 is SGHNT and CDR2 is YYREEE in the germline V gene (reference sequence). Trimming at V came to 4 bases and at J to 2 bases, leaving 8 bases not matched to a gene. This CDR3 region has 16 residues. The DNA of the CDR3 is TGTGCCAGCAGCCCGGGACAGTCTATCACTAATGAAAAACTGTTTTTT. Its protein is CASSPGQSITNEKLFF.

The chain recombines TRBV2 with TRBJ1-5; 8 nucleotides agree with TRBD1. Unmatched junction bases numbered 3, after V lost 6 bases and J lost 5 bases. Germline values: CDR1 SNHLY, CDR2 FYNNEI. The CDR3 consists of 13 residues. The CDR3 bases are TGTGCCAGCAGCGGACAGGGCTATCAGCCCCAGCATTTT. Amino acids: CASSGQGYQPQHF.

The CDR3 nucleotides read TGTGCCAGCTCACGAGAGACTAGCGGGGGAGCAGATACGCAGTATTTT. Translated: CASSRETSGGADTQYF. The V call is TRBV18, the J call TRBJ2-3; TRBD2 aligns across 12 bases. The CDR3 is 16 amino acids. CDR1 KGHSH and CDR2 LQKENI come from the germline V gene. V was clipped by 4 bases and J by 4 bases; unmatched bases: 6.

V gene TRBV10-3 combines with J gene TRBJ2-7; D is possibly TRBD1 (5 bases). The CDR3 covers 15 residues. From germline, CDR1 is ENHRY and CDR2 SYGVKD. Trimming left V 0 bases short and J 4 bases short, with 13 bases between. The DNA of the CDR3 is TGTGCCATCAGTGAGTCAGGGGCGGTGGGGTACGAGCAGTACTTC. It specifies CAISESGAVGYEQYF.

This chain connects TRBV7-9 to TRBJ1-2, with TRBD1 as a possible D gene (6 bases). This CDR3 region has 13 residues. The ends were cut back, 2 bases at V and 8 bases at J, with 12 bases in the middle. The V gene's germline CDR1 is SEHNR and CDR2 FQNEAQ (reference sequence). CDR3 DNA sequence: TGTGCCAGCAGCTTAAGGGGGGCGCAGGGCTACACCTTC. Amino acid sequence: CASSLRGAQGYTF.

This clone was recorded many times. This chain joins TRBV4-1 and TRBJ2-7, with 13 bases fitting TRBD2. The CDR3 extends over 17 amino acids. CDR1 MGHRA and CDR2 YSYEKL come from the germline V gene. V was pared by 2 bases and J by 7 bases, with 11 bases of the junction left unmatched. CDR3 protein: CASSQPGLAGVDREQYF. CDR3 DNA: TGCGCCAGCAGCCAACCTGGACTAGCGGGAGTCGATCGGGAGCAGTACTTC.

The chain couples TRBV25-1 to TRBJ1-6; 7 nucleotides align to TRBD1. The CDR3 has 15 residues. Trimming removed 3 bases from V and 6 bases from J; junction bases left unmatched: 5. In germline, CDR1 is MGHDK, CDR2 SYGVNS. The CDR3 spells CASSDPRQGNSPLHF. DNA for the CDR3: TGTGCCAGCAGTGACCCAAGACAGGGTAATTCACCCCTCCACTTT.

This clone has a single count. The gene calls are TRBV5-1 and TRBJ2-3; TRBD1 aligns across 8 bases. The V and J ends lost 4 bases and 3 bases, in that order; junction bases with no gene match: 4. Looked up from germline, CDR1 is SGHRS and CDR2 is YFSETQ. The CDR3 consists of 14 residues. CDR3 in DNA: TGCGCCAGCAGCATCGGACAGGGAACAGATACGCAGTATTTT. Translated: CASSIGQGTDTQYF. The variable domain in full, completed from reference TRBV5-1 and TRBJ2-3, reads KAGVTQTPRYLIKTRGQQVTLSCSPISGHRSVSWYQQTPGQGLQFLFEYFSETQRNKGNFPGRFSGRQFSNSRSEMNVSTLELGDSALYLCASSIGQGTDTQYFGPGTRLTVL.

The CDR3 DNA sequence: TGTGCCAGTAGCCTGGACATTAACTATGGCTACACCTTC. The encoded protein is CASSLDINYGYTF. The V gene is TRBV19, the J gene TRBJ1-2; TRBD1 might be the D (5 bases). Germline V gene data show CDR1 as LNHDA and CDR2 as SQIVND (reference sequence). The CDR3 length is 13 residues. V was trimmed by 6 bases and J by 1 base, leaving 9 bases between them.

This clone has a handful of counts. J is TRBJ2-4 and V is TRBV24-1; D unclear. CDR1 is KGHDR and CDR2 is SFDVKD in the germline V gene. The V gene lost 2 bases and the J gene lost 6 bases, with 7 bases spanning the gap. This CDR3 is 13 amino acids long. The DNA of the CDR3 is TGTGCCACCAGTGATTGGGCCTCAAACATTCAGTACTTC. Translating gives CATSDWASNIQYF.

The J gene is TRBJ2-3, the V gene TRBV3-1 (or the pseudogene TRBV3-2); D may be TRBD2 (5 bases). Between the trimmed V and J ends, which lost 0 bases and 1 base, there was a span of 23 bases. The CDR3 covers 20 residues. Germline CDR1 reads LGHDT; CDR2 reads YNNKEL (reference sequence). The CDR3 DNA reads as TGTGCCAGCAGCCAAGATCTAGCCAGATACTATGGTATGGGCACAGATACGCAGTATTTT. Translation: CASSQDLARYYGMGTDTQYF.

This sequence joins TRBV9 and TRBJ1-2; weak D call: TRBD1 (5 bases). The CDR3 consists of 16 residues. Germline lookup yields CDR1 SGDLS and CDR2 YYNGEE. Trimming took off 0 bases at V and 3 bases at J, with 15 bases between the two ends. CDR3 loop: CASSVAYGAGHYGYTF. CDR3 DNA sequence: TGTGCCAGCAGCGTAGCATATGGGGCAGGTCACTATGGCTACACCTTC.

The V call is TRBV19, the J call TRBJ1-2, with unresolved D. Trimming took 3 bases from V and 4 from J, leaving 15 bases between them. Looked up from germline, CDR1 is LNHDA and CDR2 is SQIVND (reference sequence). The CDR3 consists of 15 residues. For the CDR3, the DNA is TGTGCCAGTAGTATTTCGGTGACTCCGACCTATGGCTACACCTTC. Translating gives CASSISVTPTYGYTF.

J is TRBJ1-4 and V is TRBV11-3, with 8 bases lining up with TRBD1. The CDR3 consists of 16 residues. V dropped 5 bases and J dropped 1; count of bases not matched to a gene: 6. In germline, CDR1 is SGHNT, CDR2 YENEEA. CDR3 region: CASSPSGTGTNEKLFF. The CDR3 DNA sequence: TGTGCCAGCAGCCCCTCTGGGACAGGAACTAATGAAAAACTGTTTTTT.

This chain uses TRBV5-8 with TRBJ1-5; 9 bases agree with TRBD1. V lost 4 bases, J lost 3 bases, and 5 bases stayed unmatched. The CDR3 spans 15 residues. Germline values: CDR1 SGHTS, CDR2 YDEGEE. CDR3 sequence: CASSQGTGNNQPQHF. CDR3 in DNA: TGTGCCAGCAGCCAGGGGACAGGGAACAATCAGCCCCAGCATTTT.

This clone was counted a single time. The chain carries TRBV12-5 and TRBJ1-2; 7 bases agree with TRBD1. Trimming removed 6 bases from V and 0 bases from J; junction bases left unmatched: 4. The germline V gene has CDR1 LGHNT and CDR2 FRNRAP. The CDR3 extends over 14 amino acids. As DNA, the CDR3 is TGTGCTAGTGGCCCGGGACAGACTAACTATGGCTACACCTTC. Residues: CASGPGQTNYGYTF.

V and J are TRBV6-5 and TRBJ2-2; possibly TRBD1 or TRBD2 for D (6 bases each). Germline V lookup: CDR1 MNHEY, CDR2 SVGAGI. V was clipped by 2 bases and J by 6 bases, with 13 bases between them. The CDR3 is made up of 15 amino acids. CDR3 in amino acids: CASSYPGASAGELFF. The CDR3 nucleotides read TGTGCCAGCAGTTACCCGGGGGCTAGCGCCGGGGAGCTGTTTTTT.

The chain carries TRBV6-4 and TRBJ2-3; TRBD1 matches 7 bases. Germline values: CDR1 MRHNA, CDR2 SNTAGT. The V segment lost 2 bases and the J segment 2 bases; nucleotides outside the gene matches: 7. This CDR3 comprises 16 residues. CDR3 loop: CASSDEWTGFTDTQYF. CDR3 nucleotide sequence: TGTGCCAGCAGTGACGAGTGGACAGGCTTCACAGATACGCAGTATTTT.

This clone has just a few counts. The J gene is TRBJ2-7, the V gene TRBV18; TRBD2 matches 12 bases. Trimming removed 2 bases from V and 6 bases from J; junction bases left unmatched: 5. Looked up from germline, CDR1 is KGHSH and CDR2 is LQKENI. CDR3 size: 15 residues. Here the CDR3 reads CASSPMASGGAEQYF. CDR3 nucleotides: TGTGCCAGCTCACCAATGGCTAGCGGGGGGGCCGAGCAGTACTTC.

The J gene is TRBJ1-2, the V gene TRBV27, with a tentative D call TRBD1 (5 bases). The V gene's germline CDR1 is MNHEY and CDR2 SMNVEV (reference sequence). The CDR3 has 14 residues. V was shortened by 4 bases and J by 3 bases, with 12 bases between the two germline ends. CDR3 DNA: TGTGCCAGCAGTTCATCGGGGCCATACTATGGCTACACCTTC. Translation gives CASSSSGPYYGYTF.